This T cell receptor (beta chain) was obtained from a study of T cell responses to AZD1222 COVID-19 vaccine. Some clones are missing from TCRdb's copy, which holds only in-frame ones; the method was immunoSEQ multiplex PCR. The repertoire has some 91,000 clones, approximately 88% of them found once; the top ten carry 2% to 2.5%. A single count supports this clone. With V trimmed by 5 bases and J by 4 bases, 7 bases remained unmatched. The CDR3 extends over 16 amino acids. Per the germline V gene, CDR1 is MNHEY and CDR2 is SVGEGT. The V and J genes are TRBV6-2 or TRBV6-3 and TRBJ2-5, with 13 nucleotides matching TRBD2. This clonotype was obtained from an adult in good health. This specimen was peripheral blood, taken on day 0 of AZD1222 vaccination. CDR3: CASSMGTSGELETQYF. The DNA of the CDR3 is TGTGCCAGCAGTATGGGGACTAGCGGGGAACTAGAGACCCAGTACTTC.